The rows below give T cell receptor beta chains drawn from one sample of a study of shared clonotypes between healthy human individuals. Sequencing used immunoSEQ multiplex PCR; TCRdb keeps in-frame clones, though not all of them. The sample lists roughly 2.6 million clones; over 85% were seen once. The specimen sequenced was naive CD4+ T cells sorted from blood. The receptors shown here come from a man younger than 30 in good health. Each CDR3 is given with its conserved first and last residue. D genes are given only for firm matches. The listing skips clone size in some rows; elsewhere it reads once, few, many or a size class.

D: -; length: 15; V: TRBV6-5; J: TRBJ2-4; size: -; CDR3: CASSYGGIGKNIQYF; DNA: TGTGCCAGCAGTTACGGGGGGATAGGCAAAAACATTCAGTACTTC
D: -; length: 15; V: TRBV6-6; J: TRBJ2-3; size: -; CDR3: CASSGGRSSTDTQYF; DNA: TGTGCCAGCAGTGGGGGCAGGAGCAGCACAGATACGCAGTATTTT
D: TRBD1; length: 15; V: TRBV7-9; J: TRBJ2-1; size: -; CDR3: CASSPQGATYNEQFF; DNA: TGTGCCAGCAGCCCGCAGGGGGCTACCTACAATGAGCAGTTCTTC
D: -; length: 13; V: TRBV4-3; J: TRBJ1-1; size: -; CDR3: CASSQARYTEAFF; DNA: TGCGCCAGCAGCCAAGCCCGGTACACTGAAGCTTTCTTT
D: -; length: 15; V: TRBV7-3; J: TRBJ2-2; size: -; CDR3: CASSNLPGNAGELFF; DNA: TGTGCCAGCAGCAACCTTCCTGGGAACGCCGGGGAGCTGTTTTTT
D: TRBD2; length: 19; V: TRBV11-2; J: TRBJ2-6; size: -; CDR3: CASSLTSGGAISGANVLTF; DNA: TGTGCCAGCAGCTTGACTAGCGGGGGGGCCATTTCTGGGGCCAACGTCCTGACTTTC
D: TRBD2; length: 18; V: TRBV7-9; J: TRBJ2-1; size: -; CDR3: CASRPRLGTSGSYNEQFF; DNA: TGTGCCAGCAGGCCCCGACTTGGCACTAGCGGATCCTACAATGAGCAGTTCTTC
D: TRBD2; length: 16; V: TRBV9; J: TRBJ2-7; size: -; CDR3: CASSSRTSGALYEQYF; DNA: TGTGCCAGCAGCTCTCGGACTAGCGGGGCCCTCTACGAGCAGTACTTC
D: -; length: 16; V: TRBV6-5; J: TRBJ2-4; size: -; CDR3: CASSYSRDRGKNIQYF; DNA: TGTGCCAGCAGTTACTCGCGGGATAGGGGCAAAAACATTCAGTACTTC
D: TRBD2; length: 15; V: TRBV2; J: TRBJ2-7; size: -; CDR3: CASSDTSGRPNEQYF; DNA: TGTGCCAGCAGTGACACTAGCGGGAGACCGAACGAGCAGTACTTC
D: TRBD1; length: 14; V: TRBV6-6; J: TRBJ2-7; size: -; CDR3: CASSYWDSSYEQYF; DNA: TGTGCCAGCAGTTACTGGGACAGCTCCTACGAGCAGTACTTC
D: TRBD2; length: 15; V: TRBV5-1; J: TRBJ2-1; size: -; CDR3: CASSVSSGGYNEQFF; DNA: TGCGCCAGCAGCGTATCTAGCGGGGGGTACAATGAGCAGTTCTTC
D: -; length: 13; V: TRBV27; J: TRBJ1-1; size: -; CDR3: CASSPVRNTEAFF; DNA: TGTGCCAGCAGTCCGGTGCGGAACACTGAAGCTTTCTTT
D: TRBD1; length: 17; V: TRBV7-8; J: TRBJ1-6; size: -; CDR3: CASSLAPGQGYNSPLHF; DNA: TGTGCCAGCAGCTTAGCTCCGGGACAGGGGTATAATTCACCCCTCCACTTT
D: TRBD2; length: 15; V: TRBV6-5; J: TRBJ2-6; size: -; CDR3: CASSFRGAGANVLTF; DNA: TGTGCCAGCAGCTTCCGGGGGGCTGGGGCCAACGTCCTGACTTTC
D: TRBD1; length: 15; V: TRBV5-1; J: TRBJ1-6; size: -; CDR3: CASSLVGTVNSPLHF; DNA: TGCGCCAGCAGCTTGGTTGGGACAGTTAATTCACCCCTCCACTTT
D: -; length: 14; V: TRBV30; J: TRBJ1-2; size: -; CDR3: CAWSVTVSNYGYTF; DNA: TGTGCCTGGAGTGTGACCGTTTCTAACTATGGCTACACCTTC
D: -; length: 16; V: TRBV5-1; J: TRBJ2-5; size: -; CDR3: CASSPGADLGGETQYF; DNA: TGCGCCAGCAGCCCCGGGGCAGACCTAGGCGGAGAGACCCAGTACTTC
D: TRBD1; length: 14; V: TRBV5-1; J: TRBJ1-6; size: -; CDR3: CASTGRTGDSPLHF; DNA: TGCGCCAGCACCGGGAGGACAGGTGATTCACCCCTCCACTTT
D: TRBD1; length: 14; V: TRBV7-3; J: TRBJ1-2; size: once; CDR3: CASSLTGDDYGYTF; DNA: TGTGCCAGCAGCTTGACAGGGGATGACTATGGCTACACCTTC
D: TRBD2; length: 13; V: TRBV18; J: TRBJ2-7; size: few; CDR3: CASSPSSGNEQYF; DNA: TGTGCCAGCTCACCGTCTAGCGGCAACGAGCAGTACTTC
D: -; length: 15; V: TRBV6-5; J: TRBJ1-4; size: -; CDR3: CASSYSGGGLDKLFF; DNA: TGTGCCAGCAGTTACTCTGGGGGCGGGTTGGATAAACTGTTTTTT
D: -; length: 16; V: TRBV9; J: TRBJ2-7; size: -; CDR3: CASSVEGGRSSYEQYF; DNA: TGTGCCAGCAGCGTAGAAGGGGGGCGCTCCTCCTACGAGCAGTACTTC
D: TRBD2; length: 15; V: TRBV4-3; J: TRBJ2-1; size: -; CDR3: CASSQEGVAGSEQFF; DNA: TGCGCCAGCAGCCAAGAAGGGGTAGCGGGGAGCGAGCAGTTCTTC
D: -; length: 15; V: TRBV5-1; J: TRBJ1-4; size: -; CDR3: CASSSTGRSNEKLFF; DNA: TGCGCCAGCAGCTCAACAGGGAGATCTAATGAAAAACTGTTTTTT